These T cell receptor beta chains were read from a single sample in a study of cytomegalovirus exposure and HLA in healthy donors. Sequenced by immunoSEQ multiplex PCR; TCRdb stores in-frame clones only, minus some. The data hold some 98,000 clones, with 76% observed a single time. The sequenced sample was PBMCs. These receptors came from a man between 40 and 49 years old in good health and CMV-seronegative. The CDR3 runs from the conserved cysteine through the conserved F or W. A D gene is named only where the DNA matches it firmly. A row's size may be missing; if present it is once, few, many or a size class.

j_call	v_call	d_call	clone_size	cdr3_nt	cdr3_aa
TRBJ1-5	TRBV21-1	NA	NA	TGTGCCAGCAGCACGACAGCGGGTCAGCCCCAGCATTTT	CASSTTAGQPQHF
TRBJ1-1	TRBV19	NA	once	TGTGCCAGTGGGTGGGGGGCTGAAGCTTTCTTT	CASGWGAEAFF
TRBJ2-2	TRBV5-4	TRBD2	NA	TGTGCCAGCAGCACGGGGGGGCTGCACGGGGAGCTGTTTTTT	CASSTGGLHGELFF
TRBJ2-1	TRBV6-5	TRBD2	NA	TGTGCCAGCAGTTACGGGACTAGCGTGGTGAATGAGCAGTTCTTC	CASSYGTSVVNEQFF
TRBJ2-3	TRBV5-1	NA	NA	TGCGCCAGCAGCTTGACGGGAGTTGGCACAGATACGCAGTATTTT	CASSLTGVGTDTQYF
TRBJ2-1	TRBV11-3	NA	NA	TGTGCCAGCAGCTTATCGAACCGGGTGAATGAGCAGTTCTTC	CASSLSNRVNEQFF
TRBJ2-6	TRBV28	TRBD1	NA	TGTGATCACCGAGAGCGGACAGGGGCTGGGGCCAACGTCCTGACTTTC	CDHRERTGAGANVLTF
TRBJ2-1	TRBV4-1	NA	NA	TGCGCCAGCAGCCAAGGAGTGGCGTCCGGGAGTGGCAATGAGCAGTTCTTC	CASSQGVASGSGNEQFF
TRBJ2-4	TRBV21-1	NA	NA	TGTGCCAGCCCCCGGAACATTCAGTACTTC	CASPRNIQYF
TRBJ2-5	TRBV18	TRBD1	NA	TGTGCCAGCTCACCACGACAGGGGTGGCAAGAGACCCAGTACTTC	CASSPRQGWQETQYF
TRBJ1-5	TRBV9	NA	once	TGTGCCAGCAGCGTAGGAGTGGGCAGCAATCAGCCCCAGCATTTT	CASSVGVGSNQPQHF
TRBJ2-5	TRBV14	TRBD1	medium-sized	TGTGCCAGCAGCCAGCACAGGGGCCAAGAGACCCAGTACTTC	CASSQHRGQETQYF
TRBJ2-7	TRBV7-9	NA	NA	TGTGCCAGCAGCAGCTATACTCTTCGGTACTTC	CASSSYTLRYF
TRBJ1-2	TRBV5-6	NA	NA	TGTGCCAGCAGCTTGTTGACAGAATCCTACACCTTC	CASSLLTESYTF
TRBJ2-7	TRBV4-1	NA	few	TGCGCCAGCAGCCAAAGCCAGGGCCGATCCTACGAGCAGTACTTC	CASSQSQGRSYEQYF
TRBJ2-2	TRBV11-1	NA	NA	TGTGCCAGCAGCATGGACAGCACCGGGGAGCTGTTTTTT	CASSMDSTGELFF
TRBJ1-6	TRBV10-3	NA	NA	TGTGCCATCAGTCTCGGGTCAGGGTTTAATTCACCCCTCCACTTT	CAISLGSGFNSPLHF
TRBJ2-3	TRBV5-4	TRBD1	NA	TGTGCCAGCAGCTTGTCACTGGACAGGGGGACAGATACGCAGTATTTT	CASSLSLDRGTDTQYF
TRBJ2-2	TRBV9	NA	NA	TGTGCCAGCAGCGATACGGGCACAGGGCGCGGGGAGCTGTTTTTT	CASSDTGTGRGELFF
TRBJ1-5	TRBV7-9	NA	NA	TGTGCCAGCAGCTTAGGAGGGGGAAGCAATCAGCCCCAGCATTTT	CASSLGGGSNQPQHF
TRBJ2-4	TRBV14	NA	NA	TGTGCCAGCAGCCCGGACTGGGGACTAGCCAAAAACATTCAGTACTTC	CASSPDWGLAKNIQYF
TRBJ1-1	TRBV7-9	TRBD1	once	TGTGCCAGCAGCTTAGAAGGACAGGGGTGGTCTGAAGCTTTCTTT	CASSLEGQGWSEAFF
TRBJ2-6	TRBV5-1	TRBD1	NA	TGCGCCAGCAGCTTGACAGGGGCAGGAACTGCCAACGTCCTGACTTTC	CASSLTGAGTANVLTF
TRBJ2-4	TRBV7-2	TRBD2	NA	TGTGCCAGCAGCTTAATCGCGGGAGACAAAAACATTCAGTACTTC	CASSLIAGDKNIQYF
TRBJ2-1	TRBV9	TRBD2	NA	TGTGCCAGCAGCGTATCCGGACTAGCGGGGGGGGGTGAGCAGTTCTTC	CASSVSGLAGGGEQFF
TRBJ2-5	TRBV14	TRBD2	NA	TGTGCCAGCAGCCTACTAGCGGGAGGGCCCCTGGAGACCCAGTACTTC	CASSLLAGGPLETQYF
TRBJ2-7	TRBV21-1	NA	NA	TGTGCCAGAAGGGACAGGGGGGTGTACGAGCAGTACTTC	CARRDRGVYEQYF
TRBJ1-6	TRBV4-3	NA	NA	TGCGCCAGCAGCCAAGAGAAGGGACTGACGAATTCACCCCTCCACTTT	CASSQEKGLTNSPLHF
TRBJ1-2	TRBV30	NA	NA	TGTGCGCACCCAGGGGCTGATGGCTACACCTTC	CAHPGADGYTF
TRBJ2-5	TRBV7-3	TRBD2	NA	TGTGCCAGCAGCTTAAGAGCGGCGGGACTACTAGCGGGGGGGCAAGAGACCCAGTACTTC	CASSLRAAGLLAGGQETQYF
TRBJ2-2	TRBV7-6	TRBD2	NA	TGTGCCAGCGGGGGACTAGTCGGGGCCGGGGAGCTGTTTTTT	CASGGLVGAGELFF
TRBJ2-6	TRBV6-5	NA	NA	TGTGCCAGCCCTAGGATCTATGGGGCCAACGTCCTGACTTTC	CASPRIYGANVLTF
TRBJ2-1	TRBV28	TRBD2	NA	TGTGCCAGCAGTAAACTATTCCTAGCGGGGGGGTACAATGAGCAGTTCTTC	CASSKLFLAGGYNEQFF
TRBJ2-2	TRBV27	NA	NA	TGTGCCAGCAGTCTGCGAACGAACACCGGGGAGCTGTTTTTT	CASSLRTNTGELFF
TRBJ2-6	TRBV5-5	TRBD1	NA	TGTGCCAGCAGCTGGGGGACAGGGTCCGGGGCCAACGTCCTGACTTTC	CASSWGTGSGANVLTF
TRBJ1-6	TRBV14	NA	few	TGTGCCAGCAGCCGGGGCCATAATTCACCCCTCCACTTT	CASSRGHNSPLHF
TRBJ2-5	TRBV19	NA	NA	TGTGCCAGTAGTATACAGATTCAAGAGACCCAGTACTTC	CASSIQIQETQYF
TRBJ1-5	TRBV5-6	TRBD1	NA	TGTGCCAGCAGCTTGTACAGGGGGGCTGGCAGCAATCAGCCCCAGCATTTT	CASSLYRGAGSNQPQHF
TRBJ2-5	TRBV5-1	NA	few	TGCGCCAGCAGCTTGGAGCTGGTCGAGACCCAGTACTTC	CASSLELVETQYF
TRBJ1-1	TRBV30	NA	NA	TGTGCCTGGAGTAGGACAAAATTGGTGAACACTGAAGCTTTCTTT	CAWSRTKLVNTEAFF
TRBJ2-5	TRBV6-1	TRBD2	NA	TGTGCCAGCGCGGGGGGCCTAACTCAAGAGACCCAGTACTTC	CASAGGLTQETQYF
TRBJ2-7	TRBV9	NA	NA	TGTGCCAGCAGCGTAGATCCCCTGTCCGAGCAGTACTTC	CASSVDPLSEQYF
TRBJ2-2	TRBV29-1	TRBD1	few	TGCAGCGTGGGAGCGACAGGGGGCCCCGGGGAGCTGTTTTTT	CSVGATGGPGELFF
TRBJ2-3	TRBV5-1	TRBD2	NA	TGCGCCAGCCGGGGTGGGGGGGAGCAGTATTTT	CASRGGGEQYF
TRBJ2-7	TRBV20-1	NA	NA	TGCAGTGCTATACAGGGCTACGAGCAGTACTTC	CSAIQGYEQYF
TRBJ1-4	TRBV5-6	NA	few	TGTGCCAGCAGTCGGACAGCAACTAATGAAAAACTGTTTTTT	CASSRTATNEKLFF
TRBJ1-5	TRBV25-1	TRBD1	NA	TGTGCCAGCAGTGAAGACAGGGCAGCCCTCCCCGGGCCCCAGCATTTT	CASSEDRAALPGPQHF
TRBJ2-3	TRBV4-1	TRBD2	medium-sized	TGCGCCAGCAGCCAAGATTCTGGAGGCGGGAGGGCCGGAAATACGCAGTATTTT	CASSQDSGGGRAGNTQYF
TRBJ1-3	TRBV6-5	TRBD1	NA	TGTGCCAGAAGGGGGCGCGGAAACACCATATATTTT	CARRGRGNTIYF
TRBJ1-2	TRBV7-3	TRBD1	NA	TGTGCCAGCAGCTTAAAGGCCTCCGACAGGGGGCAGCATGGCTACACCTTC	CASSLKASDRGQHGYTF
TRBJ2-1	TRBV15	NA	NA	TGTGCCACCAGCAGCGACAGGGAGGTGAAGAATGAGCAGTTCTTC	CATSSDREVKNEQFF
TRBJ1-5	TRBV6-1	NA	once	TGTGCCAGCAGGGCCCGACAGGTTAGCAATCAGCCCCAGCATTTT	CASRARQVSNQPQHF
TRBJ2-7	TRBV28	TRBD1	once	TGTGCCAGCAGTCACGGGACAGTCTACGAGCAGTACTTC	CASSHGTVYEQYF
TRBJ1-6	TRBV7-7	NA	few	TGTGCCAGCAGCTTAACCCTTGAGTCACCCCTCCACTTT	CASSLTLESPLHF
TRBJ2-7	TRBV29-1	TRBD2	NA	TGCAGCGTGGGAGGGGCAGTCCAGCAGTACTTC	CSVGGAVQQYF